This entry describes one TCR beta chain. This clone's antigen is unknown. It has no much larger one-base neighbor in the sample; base qualities were not kept. Other DNA sequences in this specimen translate into the identical CDR3. For sequencing of the TCRbeta CDR3 region, genomic DNA was extracted from the sorted cells. TCRbeta CDR3 regions were sequenced using the immunoSEQ Assay. Held by TCRdb, this immuneACCESS table contains in-frame sequences only and omits some clones. Under half of the omission traces to an unresolved V gene where checked; the cause of the rest is unknown. The sample records about 54,000 clones, over 70% of which are singletons. The top ten constitute over 3% of the sample. The data derive from a study of OX40 agonist ivuxolimab in advanced cancers. Describing the broader study: Ivuxolimab was a fully human IgG2 agonistic monoclonal antibody targeting the costimulatory receptor OX40 (CD134). Intravenous ivuxolimab was administered to patients every 2 weeks at six dose levels: 0.01, 0.1, 0.3, 1.5, 3 and 10 mg/kg. Among the roughly 52 dose-escalation patients, around 19 had hepatocellular carcinoma, approximately 15 melanoma, 9 renal cell carcinoma and 9 head and neck cancer. In the dose-escalation cohort, roughly 80% of patients were male, and the mean age was around 60 years, with a range of about 20 to 90. Prior anti-PD-1, anti-PD-L1 or anti-CTLA-4 therapy was permitted, and checkpoint inhibitors had been received by roughly 42% of dose-escalation patients. Partial responses occurred in three dose-escalation patients: two with cutaneous melanoma and one with hepatocellular carcinoma. Peripheral TCRbeta sequencing aimed to test whether ivuxolimab altered TCR sequence diversity and caused clonal T-cell expansion. The paper reports the monotherapy dose-escalation portion (N of about 50 patients) of the phase I ivuxolimab trial. Broad study findings and their caveats: Low levels of normalized T-cell clonal expansion were also seen in some nonresponding patients. In the 0.1-3.0 mg/kg groups, partial responders were among the patients with the lowest normalized peripheral clonal expansion, particularly in CD8+ T cells. Antigen specificity was not determined for the clonally expanded peripheral T cells. After ivuxolimab, expanded clones were on average more numerous among CD8+ T cells than among CD4+ T cells. At doses of 0.1 to 3.0 mg/kg, clonal expansion of both CD4+ and CD8+ blood T cells was observed from baseline to week 6.

The CDR3 numbers 15 residues from cysteine through phenylalanine. Left in the record is the CDR3 DNA by itself, 45 bases read in frame from the first base. From the germline V gene, CDR1 is MGHRA and CDR2 is YSYEKL. The germline ends are 8 bases apart after V is trimmed by 1 base and J by 1 base. The trial excluded patients who had a history of autoimmune disease or who were on systemic immunosuppression. Peripheral blood for TCR sequencing was collected from all dose cohorts at baseline, on cycle 4 day 1, and on cycle 7 day 1. Samples were obtained from an open-label, multicenter, first-in-human phase I dose-escalation trial of ivuxolimab. Adults with locally advanced or metastatic head and neck squamous cell, hepatocellular, melanoma or renal cell carcinoma were enrolled in the trial. Before TCR sequencing, CD4+ T cells and CD8+ T cells were sorted from peripheral blood as separate populations.

This chain joins TRBV4-1 to TRBJ1-5; the D gene identity is not certain. This receptor was taken from an adult with an advanced solid tumor such as melanoma, head and neck, liver or kidney cancer. The sample here was CD4+ or CD8+ T cells sorted from blood, taken in a trial of the OX40 agonist ivuxolimab. The CDR3 is CASSQVRDSNQPQHF. The DNA sequence is TGCGCCAGCAGCCAAGTTAGAGACAGCAATCAGCCCCAGCATTTT.